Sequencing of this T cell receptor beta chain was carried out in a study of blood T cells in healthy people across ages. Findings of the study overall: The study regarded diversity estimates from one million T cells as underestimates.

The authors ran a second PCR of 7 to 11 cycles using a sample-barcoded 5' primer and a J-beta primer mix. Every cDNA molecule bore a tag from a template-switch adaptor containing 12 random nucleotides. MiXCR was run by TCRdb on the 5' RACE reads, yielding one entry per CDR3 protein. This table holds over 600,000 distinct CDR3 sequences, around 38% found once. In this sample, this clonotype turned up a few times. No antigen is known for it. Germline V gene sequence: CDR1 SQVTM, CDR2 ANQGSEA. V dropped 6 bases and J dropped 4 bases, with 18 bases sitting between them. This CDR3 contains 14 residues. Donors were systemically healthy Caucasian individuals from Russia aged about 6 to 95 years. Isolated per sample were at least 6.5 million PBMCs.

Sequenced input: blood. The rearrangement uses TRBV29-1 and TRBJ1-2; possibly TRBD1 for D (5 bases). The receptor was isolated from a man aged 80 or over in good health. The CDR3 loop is CSVQADRTIYGYTF. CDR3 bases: TGCAGCGTCCAGGCCGACAGAACTATCTATGGCTACACCTTC.